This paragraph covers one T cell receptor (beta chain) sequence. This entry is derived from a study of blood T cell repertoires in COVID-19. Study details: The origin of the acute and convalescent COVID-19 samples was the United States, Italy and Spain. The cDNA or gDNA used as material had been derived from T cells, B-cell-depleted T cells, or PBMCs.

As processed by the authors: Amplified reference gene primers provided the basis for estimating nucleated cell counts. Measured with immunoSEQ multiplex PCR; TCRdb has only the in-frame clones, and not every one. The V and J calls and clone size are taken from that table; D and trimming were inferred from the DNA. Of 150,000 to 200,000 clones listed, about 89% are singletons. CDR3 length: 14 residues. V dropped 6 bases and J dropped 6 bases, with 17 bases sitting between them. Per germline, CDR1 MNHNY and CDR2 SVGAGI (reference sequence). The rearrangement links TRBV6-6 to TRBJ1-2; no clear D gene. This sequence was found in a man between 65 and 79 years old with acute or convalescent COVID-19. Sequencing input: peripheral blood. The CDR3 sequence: CASSLLAGGHGYTF. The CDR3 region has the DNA TGTGCCAGCAGCTTACTAGCCGGTGGTCATGGCTACACCTTC.